Shown below are 19 T cell receptor beta chains from a single sample sequenced in a study of molecular identifiers for immune sequencing clone quantification. One entry per CDR3 protein results from TCRdb running MiXCR on the PCR reads. Among 90,000 to 120,000 distinct CDR3 sequences listed, roughly 38% were seen once. The specimen sequenced was naive CD8+ T cells from blood, with Jurkat cell RNA spiked in. The subset denotes: FACS-sorted CD8+CD4-CCR7+CD45RA+ naive T cells. The receptors derive from a human donor in good health. Some libraries in this study had Jurkat cell RNA spiked in.

In this sample, this clonotype turned up a few times. A much bigger clone sits one base away, suggesting this may be a read error. This chain uses TRBV28 with TRBJ2-2; D is possibly TRBD2 (5 bases). This CDR3 is built from 17 residues. In germline, CDR1 is MDHEN, CDR2 SYDVKM. DNA of the CDR3: TGTGCCAGCACGCTGGCAGTTGGGGAAGTAACGACCGGGGAGCTGATTTTT. It yields the protein CASTLAVGEVTTGELIF.

The chain is built from TRBV28 and TRBJ2-1; the match to TRBD2 covers 9 bases. CDR1 and CDR2 from the germline V gene are MDHEN and SYDVKM. This CDR3 has 16 amino acids. V was pared by 4 bases and J by 3 bases, with 7 bases of the junction left unmatched. The CDR3, as DNA: TGTGCCAGCAGTTCCCCCCGACTAGCGGACTACAATGAGCAGTTCTTC. Protein: CASSSPRLADYNEQFF.

In regard to this clonotype: It may be a read error: a sequence one base away is much more abundant. The genes are TRBV6-2 or TRBV6-3 and TRBJ1-5; TRBD1 is a possible D gene (5 bases). Germline V lookup: CDR1 MNHEY, CDR2 SVGEGT. This CDR3 has 16 amino acids. Trimming removed 7 bases from V and 6 bases from J, with 22 bases in between. The CDR3 DNA is TGTGCCAGCACGGATGACAGTCTGTCCTTTGTTCAGCCCCAGCATTTT. Translation: CASTDDSLSFVQPQHF.

This clonotype has only a few counts. This sequence joins TRBV4-2 and TRBJ2-1; D call uncertain. This CDR3 has 14 residues. Per the germline V gene, CDR1 is LGHNA and CDR2 is YNFKEQ. V was pared by 0 bases and J by 10 bases, with 13 bases between. CDR3 sequence reads: CASSQEPHGKEQFF. The CDR3 DNA sequence: TGTGCCAGCAGCCAAGAACCCCACGGTAAAGAGCAGTTCTTC.

This clonotype occurred many times. J is TRBJ2-7 and V is TRBV28; 7 nucleotides agree with TRBD2. This CDR3 is 18 amino acids long. The V and J ends lost 3 bases and 2 bases, in that order; junction bases with no gene match: 16. Germline CDR1 MDHEN, CDR2 SYDVKM. As DNA, the CDR3 is TGTGCCAGCAGTTTTGGGCCCTTTGATGGCGGGAGTGCCTACGAGCAGTACTTC. Residues: CASSFGPFDGGSAYEQYF.

There are many counts of this clonotype. The chain recombines TRBV7-8 with TRBJ2-3; TRBD2 is a possible D gene (6 bases). CDR3 length: 15 residues. Germline CDR1 SGHVS, CDR2 FQNEAQ. V gave up 5 bases and J gave up 0 bases, with 12 bases separating them. CDR3 in DNA: TGTGCCAGCAGCGCCCCGGGACTTAGCACAGATACGCAGTATTTT. Encoded protein: CASSAPGLSTDTQYF.

Worth noting for this clonotype: It may be a read error: a sequence one base away is much more abundant. The gene calls are TRBV9 and TRBJ2-7; D call uncertain. CDR3 length: 14 amino acids. Trimming took off 4 bases at V and 0 bases at J, with 11 bases between the two ends. Per the germline V gene, CDR1 is SGDLS and CDR2 is YYNGEE. CDR3 in DNA: TGTGCCAGCAGCCCGATGGGTTTCTCCTACGAGCAGTACTTC. Protein sequence: CASSPMGFSYEQYF.

This clonotype was observed a few times. Here the CDR3 DNA reads TGTGCCAGCAGCTTGGGACAATACATTCAGTACTTC. Encoded protein: CASSLGQYIQYF. This sequence joins TRBV5-6 and TRBJ2-4; no clear D gene. Per germline, CDR1 SGHDT and CDR2 YYEEEE. The CDR3 runs 12 residues. V lost 0 bases to trimming and J lost 8 bases, with 6 bases between them.

Comment on this clonotype: A junction end diverges from the germline sequence, so it may reflect a read error. The chain uses TRBV29-1 and TRBJ1-5; 8 bases map to TRBD1. The CDR3 loop spans 15 amino acids. The germline V gene has CDR1 SQVTM and CDR2 ANQGSEA. The CDR3: CSVGTGRDLHQPQQF. As DNA, the CDR3 is TGCAGCGTTGGGACAGGGAGGGACCTCCATCAGCCCCAGCAATTT.

This clonotype appeared a few times. The V call is TRBV11-2, the J call TRBJ2-5, with a weak D call TRBD2 (5 bases). The germline CDR1 and CDR2 sequences are SGHAT and FQNNGV. Trimming stripped 8 bases from V and 2 bases from J, with 12 bases between. CDR3 length equals 13 residues. In DNA, the CDR3 is TGTGCCAGCTCCCGGGAACCTCAAGAGACCCAGTACTTC. This codes for CASSREPQETQYF.

About this clonotype: This may stem from a read error, because a much larger clone lies one nucleotide away. J is TRBJ2-3 and V is TRBV7-6; D might be TRBD2 (6 bases). Germline CDR1 and CDR2: SGHVS and FNYEAQ. The CDR3 is 12 amino acids. The CDR3 DNA reads TGTGCCAACAGCCGACTAGAGCGCACGCAGTATTTT. This encodes CANSRLERTQYF.

The CDR3 DNA reads as TGTGCAAGTCGCTTATTCCCAGAGACCCAGTACTTC. This encodes CASRLFPETQYF. This rearrangement joins TRBV12-2 to TRBJ2-5. TRBV12-2 is noted as a pseudogene. This CDR3 has 12 residues.

Remarks on this clonotype: Since no conserved phenylalanine or tryptophan closes the CDR3, a read error is the likely cause. This rearrangement joins TRBV28 to TRBJ2-5, with 11 positions matching TRBD1. The germline gives CDR1 MDHEN, CDR2 SYDVKM. This CDR3 region has 15 residues. V dropped 6 bases and J dropped 5; count of bases not matched to a gene: 8. DNA for the CDR3: TGTGCCAGCAGCCCGGACAGGGGGCGTCGGGAGACCCAGTACATC. Encoded protein: CASSPDRGRRETQYI.

The chain uses TRBV28 and TRBJ2-1; maybe TRBD1 (5 bases). Per germline, CDR1 MDHEN and CDR2 SYDVKM. The ends were cut back, 10 bases at V and 3 bases at J, with 16 bases in the middle. The CDR3 has 14 amino acids. CDR3 amino acids: CATDTGALYNEQFF. CDR3 nucleotides: TGTGCCACCGATACAGGTGCCCTCTACAATGAGCAGTTCTTC.

The rearrangement links TRBV21-1 to TRBJ2-3; no DNA check was done on the table's D call, TRBD2. TRBV21-1 is labeled a pseudogene. CDR3 size: 15 residues. The CDR3 sequence: CASSANRTDTDTQYF. In DNA, the CDR3 is TGTGCCAGCAGCGCTAACCGGACTGACACAGATACGCAGTATTTT.

This clonotype has only a few counts. The rearrangement links TRBV28 to TRBJ1-5; 8 nucleotides line up with TRBD1. Unmatched junction bases numbered 9, after V lost 6 bases and J lost 2 bases. The germline gives CDR1 MDHEN, CDR2 SYDVKM. The CDR3 length is 16 residues. The CDR3 DNA reads TGTGCCAGCAGACCCCGGACAGGGTCCGGCAATCAGCCCCAGCATTTT. It translates to CASRPRTGSGNQPQHF.

This clonotype has a handful of counts. The gene calls are TRBV10-2 and TRBJ2-3; the match to TRBD2 covers 9 bases. V trimming: 7 bases; J trimming: 1 base; junction bases outside the gene matches: 3. Germline assignment: CDR1 WSHSY and CDR2 SAAADI. This CDR3 has 14 amino acids. CDR3 loop: CASNGTSRTDTQYF. CDR3 in DNA: TGCGCCAGCAACGGGACTAGCCGCACAGATACGCAGTATTTT.

There are many counts of this clonotype. The chain has TRBV13 and TRBJ2-3, with 8 bases matching TRBD1. The junction had 12 bases not matched to a gene; V was cut back by 6 bases and J by 4 bases. The CDR3 runs 16 residues. The V gene's germline CDR1 is PRHDT and CDR2 FYEKMQ (reference sequence). The CDR3 is CASSRKSRGRADTQYF. The CDR3 nucleotides are TGTGCCAGCAGTCGAAAATCCAGGGGGCGGGCAGATACGCAGTATTTT.

J is TRBJ2-7 and V is TRBV10-1; TRBD2 matches at 9 bases. This CDR3 has 14 residues. Unmatched junction bases numbered 6, after V lost 2 bases and J lost 7 bases. CDR1 WNHNN and CDR2 SYGVQD come from the germline V gene (reference sequence). The CDR3 sequence is CASSERVAGVEQYF. The CDR3 DNA reads TGCGCCAGCAGTGAGAGGGTAGCGGGAGTTGAGCAGTACTTC.